A single sample gave rise to the 32 T cell receptor beta chains below, sequenced in a study of T cells in Graves' hyperthyroidism and ophthalmopathy. RNA transcripts were the template for amplifying TCR beta CDR3 regions. The TCR CDR3 first-round RT-PCR relied on the HTBI primer set. MiXCR was run by TCRdb on the multiplex PCR reads, yielding one entry per CDR3 protein. This sample has approximately 560,000 distinct CDR3 sequences; about 15% occur once, and the top ten carry under 8%. The sequencing input was blood. These receptors all come from a woman in her 30s with Graves' hyperthyroidism.

This clonotype occurred many times. This chain uses TRBV7-2 with TRBJ2-7; no clear D gene. CDR3 size: 11 residues. Trimming shortened V by 5 bases and J by 2 bases, and 4 bases separated the two germline ends. Looked up from germline, CDR1 is SGHTA and CDR2 is FQGNSA. CDR3 in amino acids: CASSPAYEQYF. The DNA of the CDR3 is TGTGCCAGCAGCCCCGCCTACGAGCAGTACTTC.

Comments on this clonotype: One junction end disagrees with the germline gene, perhaps due to a read error. V and J are TRBV12-3 or TRBV12-4 and TRBJ2-1, with 9 bases identical to TRBD2. The CDR3 runs to 14 residues. Written as DNA, the CDR3 is TGTGCCAGCAGTCCGACTAGCGGATACAATGAGCAGCTCTTC. Its protein is CASSPTSGYNEQLF.

This clonotype was observed at least ten times. The V gene is TRBV6-2 or TRBV6-3, the J gene TRBJ2-5; D not resolved. Germline CDR1 reads MNHEY; CDR2 reads SVGEGT. V was cut by 4 bases and J by 4 bases, with 7 bases left in between. The CDR3 consists of 12 residues. Here the CDR3 reads CASSSRIETQYF. For the CDR3, the DNA is TGTGCCAGCAGTTCCAGGATAGAGACCCAGTACTTC.

The chain joins TRBV28 to TRBJ2-4; a weak D match, TRBD2 (7 bases). The germline gives CDR1 MDHEN, CDR2 SYDVKM. Between the trimmed V and J ends, which lost 3 bases and 4 bases, there was a span of 16 bases. This CDR3 has 16 amino acids. CDR3 in amino acids: CASSFRRGRGKNIQYF. CDR3 coding DNA: TGTGCCAGCAGTTTTAGGCGGGGGCGCGGTAAAAACATTCAGTACTTC. Combining the CDR3 with reference TRBV28 and TRBJ2-4 gives the whole variable domain DVKVTQSSRYLVKRTGEKVFLECVQDMDHENMFWYRQDPGLGLRLIYFSYDVKMKEKGDIPEGYSVSREKKERFSLILESASTNQTSMYLCASSFRRGRGKNIQYFGAGTRLSVL.

This clonotype was detected many times. This chain links TRBV28 with TRBJ2-1; no clear D. Trimming left V 8 bases short and J 0 bases short, with 11 bases between. The CDR3 runs to 14 residues. Germline loops: CDR1 MDHEN, CDR2 SYDVKM. CDR3 bases: TGTGCCAGCTCTATGGGTGGCTCCTACAATGAGCAGTTCTTC. Encoded protein: CASSMGGSYNEQFF.

This clonotype has ten or more counts. The V call is TRBV6-1, the J call TRBJ2-5; D unclear. The CDR3 contains 16 residues. V was clipped by 7 bases and J by 5 bases, with 23 bases between them. CDR1 and CDR2 from the germline V gene are MNHNS and SASEGT. The CDR3 coding sequence is TGTGCCAGCACCATGTCGGGCCCCACATCCCGGGAGACCCAGTACTTC. It yields the protein CASTMSGPTSRETQYF.

There are many counts of this clonotype. The CDR3 DNA sequence: TGTGCCAGCAGTACCGGGACACCCTACGAGCAGTACTTC. This sequence encodes CASSTGTPYEQYF. The V gene is TRBV28, the J gene TRBJ2-7, with D perhaps TRBD1 (6 bases). Per germline, CDR1 MDHEN and CDR2 SYDVKM. V lost 5 bases to trimming and J lost 2 bases, with 10 bases between them. The CDR3 sequence is 13 residues long.

The chain recombines TRBV7-9 with TRBJ2-5; unclear D gene. The CDR3 contains 14 residues. Germline lookup yields CDR1 SEHNR and CDR2 FQNEAQ (reference sequence). V lost 2 bases, J lost 2 bases, and 9 bases lay in between. Written as DNA, the CDR3 is TGTGCCAGCAGCTTATTCACAGAACAAGAGACCCAGTACTTC. Translation: CASSLFTEQETQYF.

J is TRBJ2-1 and V is TRBV29-1; 7 nucleotides agree with TRBD2. CDR3 length: 17 residues. Germline loops: CDR1 SQVTM, CDR2 ANQGSEA. V lost 4 bases to trimming and J lost 1 base; unmatched junction nucleotides: 13. Here the CDR3 DNA reads TGCAGCGTTGGCGGGCCGGCTAGCGGCCATTCCTACAATGAGCAGTTCTTC. The encoded protein is CSVGGPASGHSYNEQFF.

Many counts were recorded for this clonotype. The chain links TRBV2 to TRBJ2-3; TRBD1 agrees at 9 bases. This CDR3 region has 14 residues. Germline V gene sequence: CDR1 SNHLY, CDR2 FYNNEI. Unmatched junction bases numbered 5, after V lost 8 bases and J lost 2 bases. CDR3 loop: CASGTGHATDTQYF. CDR3 DNA sequence: TGTGCCAGCGGGACAGGGCATGCCACAGATACGCAGTATTTT.

This clonotype occurred many times. This chain uses TRBV12-3 or TRBV12-4 with TRBJ2-7, with unresolved D. This CDR3 has 13 amino acids. Deletions cut 7 bases from V and 3 bases from J, with 13 bases between. The CDR3 reads CASTGGYFYEQYF. The DNA for the CDR3 is TGTGCCAGCACCGGCGGCTACTTCTACGAGCAGTACTTC.

As concerns this clonotype: Possible read error: a much larger clone is one base away. J is TRBJ2-7 and V is TRBV9; unclear D gene. V was pared by 0 bases and J by 2 bases, with 12 bases between. Germline V CDR1 and CDR2: SGDLS, YYNGEE. The CDR3 sequence is 15 residues long. CDR3 region: CASSVDAEAAYEQYF. In DNA form, the CDR3 reads TGTGCCAGCAGCGTAGACGCAGAGGCGGCCTACGAGCAGTACTTC.

This clonotype has ten or more counts. The J gene is TRBJ1-1, the V gene TRBV27; tentative D call: TRBD1 (6 bases). The V end was cut by 5 bases, the J end by 4 bases, with 17 bases between. Germline V gives CDR1 MNHEY, CDR2 SMNVEV (reference sequence). This CDR3 has 15 residues. For the CDR3, the DNA is TGTGCCAGCAGTCCCTACCACGGAGGGGGCACTGAAGCTTTCTTT. This encodes CASSPYHGGGTEAFF.

The V call is TRBV24-1, the J call TRBJ1-2; no clear D gene. V lost 9 bases to trimming and J lost 8 bases, with 24 bases between them. In germline, CDR1 is KGHDR, CDR2 SFDVKD. This CDR3 is 15 amino acids long. Here the CDR3 DNA reads TGTGCCACCTTGACCGATACCCAGACGTTGAAAGGCTACACCTTC. The encoded protein is CATLTDTQTLKGYTF.

A remark on this clonotype: This could be a read error, since a much larger clone is one nucleotide away. The genes are TRBV27 and TRBJ2-7; TRBD2 matches 10 bases. The DNA end favors TRBJ2-1, so the J call may be wrong. Germline-derived CDR1 and CDR2 are MNHEY and SMNVEV (reference sequence). The CDR3 sequence is 15 residues long. In DNA form, the CDR3 reads TGTGCCAGCAGTTCGCTAGCGGGAGTGGGCTACGAGCAGTTCTTC. This encodes CASSSLAGVGYEQFF.

This clonotype was observed a handful of times. The rearrangement uses TRBV14 and TRBJ2-3, with a weak D call TRBD2 (5 bases). The CDR3 spans 15 residues. Trimming took off 1 base at V and 2 bases at J, with 10 bases between the two ends. Germline lookup yields CDR1 SGHDN and CDR2 FVKESK. CDR3: CASSQASGYTDTQYF. The CDR3 region has the DNA TGTGCCAGCAGCCAAGCGAGCGGCTACACAGATACGCAGTATTTT.

V and J are TRBV7-2 and TRBJ2-5; D is unresolved. Germline V lookup: CDR1 SGHTA, CDR2 FQGNSA. The CDR3 is 13 amino acids. V lost 1 base to trimming and J lost 2 bases, with 5 bases between them. As DNA, the CDR3 is TGTGCCAGCAGCTTAGTGGTGCAAGAGACCCAGTACTTC. This sequence encodes CASSLVVQETQYF.

This clonotype was observed at least ten times. The chain uses TRBV20-1 and TRBJ1-2; D possibly corresponds to TRBD1 (5 bases). CDR3 length: 11 residues. Germline V gene data show CDR1 as DFQATT and CDR2 as SNEGSKA (reference sequence). The chain's CDR3 is CPGPRDYGYTF. CDR3 DNA sequence: TGCCCAGGACCCAGGGACTATGGCTACACCTTC.

This clonotype was picked up many times. The V and J genes are TRBV5-1 and TRBJ2-2; D unclear. Germline values: CDR1 SGHRS, CDR2 YFSETQ. V was clipped by 0 bases and J by 3 bases, with 6 bases between them. The CDR3 runs 14 residues. CDR3 sequence reads: CASSLATYTGELFF. The CDR3 DNA reads TGCGCCAGCAGCTTGGCCACCTACACCGGGGAGCTGTTTTTT.

This clonotype was observed many times. The V and J genes are TRBV6-2 or TRBV6-3 and TRBJ2-5; 10 bases fit TRBD2. The V segment lost 2 bases and the J segment 5 bases; nucleotides outside the gene matches: 8. Germline assignment: CDR1 MNHEY and CDR2 SVGEGT. This CDR3 is built from 16 residues. The CDR3 region has the DNA TGTGCCAGCAGTTACGGGCTAGCGGGAGATCGTGAGACCCAGTACTTC. Its translation is CASSYGLAGDRETQYF.

This chain uses TRBV7-3 with TRBJ2-1; TRBD2 aligns across 12 bases. The CDR3 is 20 residues long. Germline V CDR1 and CDR2: SGHTA, FQGTGA. V trimming: 1 base; J trimming: 2 bases; junction bases outside the gene matches: 12. The CDR3: CASSLNPGLAGGGPYNEQFF. The CDR3, as DNA: TGTGCCAGCAGCTTAAATCCGGGGCTAGCGGGAGGGGGCCCCTACAATGAGCAGTTCTTC.

This clonotype was detected ten times or more. The chain employs TRBV7-2 and TRBJ2-1; 10 bases line up with TRBD1. This CDR3 has 15 amino acids. Unmatched junction bases numbered 7, after V lost 5 bases and J lost 6 bases. Germline-derived CDR1 and CDR2 are SGHTA and FQGNSA. CDR3: CASSLTGTGVNEQFF. The DNA for the CDR3 is TGTGCCAGCAGCCTTACCGGGACAGGGGTCAATGAGCAGTTCTTC.

The table lists this clonotype with a few counts. The V call is TRBV7-2, the J call TRBJ1-1, with no clear D. The germline CDR1 and CDR2 sequences are SGHTA and FQGNSA. The ends were cut back, 4 bases at V and 1 base at J, with 7 bases in the middle. This CDR3 spans 13 amino acids. The DNA for the CDR3 is TGTGCCAGCAGCTCCACTAAGAACACTGAAGCTTTCTTT. It codes for CASSSTKNTEAFF.

This clonotype came up many times. J is TRBJ2-1 and V is TRBV29-1; D might be TRBD1 or TRBD2, each matching 6 bases. The CDR3 consists of 14 residues. Germline lookup yields CDR1 SQVTM and CDR2 ANQGSEA. V lost 8 bases to trimming and J lost 4 bases, with 18 bases between them. CDR3 nucleotide sequence: TGCAGCTTCACACGGGGGACACATTACAATGAGCAGTTCTTC. Its protein is CSFTRGTHYNEQFF.

This CDR3 is CAWSVLAGGPNEQFF. DNA of the CDR3: TGTGCCTGGAGTGTACTAGCGGGAGGGCCCAATGAGCAGTTCTTC. The chain is built from TRBV30 and TRBJ2-1, with TRBD2 identical over 13 bases. Germline lookup yields CDR1 GTSNPN and CDR2 SVGIG (reference sequence). The J segment lost 6 bases and the V segment lost 0 bases, leaving 2 bases of the junction unmatched. The CDR3 runs 15 residues.

The chain is built from TRBV27 and TRBJ1-2; no clear D. The CDR3 runs to 11 residues. V was shortened by 4 bases and J by 6 bases, with 6 bases between the two germline ends. CDR1 and CDR2 from the germline V gene are MNHEY and SMNVEV (reference sequence). DNA of the CDR3: TGTGCCAGCAGTTCCTCCAATGGCTACACCTTC. Amino acid sequence: CASSSSNGYTF.

This clonotype has only a few counts. The gene calls are TRBV14 and TRBJ2-1, with 9 bases matching TRBD2. CDR1 and CDR2 from the germline V gene are SGHDN and FVKESK. The CDR3 length is 17 residues. V shed 3 bases, J shed 5 bases, and the junction held 11 bases outside the gene matches. This CDR3 is CASSQEPGLAYHNEQFF. The CDR3 nucleotides are TGTGCCAGCAGCCAGGAACCGGGACTAGCTTACCACAATGAGCAGTTCTTC.

The chain has TRBV20-1 and TRBJ2-1; no definite D call. The length of the CDR3 is 16 residues. Germline values: CDR1 DFQATT, CDR2 SNEGSKA (reference sequence). Trimming took off 5 bases at V and 6 bases at J, with 23 bases between the two ends. The CDR3 bases are TGCAGTGCTTTCTTTCCTTTAGGGTTTGGTTCCAATGAGCAGTTCTTC. Its translation is CSAFFPLGFGSNEQFF.

The chain carries TRBV28 and TRBJ1-5; TRBD1 is a possible D gene (5 bases). The CDR3 spans 13 residues. V was shortened by 6 bases and J by 5 bases, with 11 bases between the two germline ends. The germline V gene encodes CDR1 MDHEN and CDR2 SYDVKM. CDR3 in amino acids: CASSPGDYQPQHF. The CDR3 DNA reads as TGTGCCAGCAGCCCCGGGGACTATCAGCCCCAGCATTTT.

This clonotype was counted many times. CDR3: CASSYGAGYSYEQYF. DNA for the CDR3: TGTGCCAGCAGTTACGGCGCGGGATACTCCTACGAGCAGTACTTC. V gene TRBV6-2 or TRBV6-3 combines with J gene TRBJ2-7, with a tentative D call TRBD2 (6 bases). The CDR3 extends over 15 amino acids. The germline gives CDR1 MNHEY, CDR2 SVGEGT. Trimming left V 2 bases short and J 0 bases short, with 11 bases between.

This chain uses TRBV9 with TRBJ1-2; D is unclear. The V and J ends lost 1 base and 5 bases respectively, with 9 bases between them. Germline V gene sequence: CDR1 SGDLS, CDR2 YYNGEE. The CDR3 totals 13 residues. Written as DNA, the CDR3 is TGTGCCAGCAGCGTACCAGGAAGGTATGGCTACACCTTC. Translation: CASSVPGRYGYTF.

In its sample, this clonotype was seen a few times. The chain couples TRBV20-1 to TRBJ1-6; the D gene is possibly TRBD1 (5 bases). There are 15 residues in the CDR3. Germline V lookup: CDR1 DFQATT, CDR2 SNEGSKA (reference sequence). Deletions cut 6 bases from V and 2 bases from J, with 14 bases between. CDR3 sequence: CSATTARTYNSPLHF. CDR3 DNA: TGCAGTGCGACGACAGCCCGCACCTATAATTCACCCCTCCACTTT.